The 8 T cell receptor beta chains listed next were all sequenced from one sample in a study of cytomegalovirus exposure and HLA in healthy donors. With 60 Vbeta and 13 Jbeta primers, the PCR was carried out. TCRdb keeps only in-frame clones here, not all; method: immunoSEQ multiplex PCR. This table has around 170,000 clones, roughly 79% appearing once. Material: PBMCs. The receptors stem from a man aged 40-50 years in good health and CMV-seronegative.

The CDR3 sequence is CASSSGGSAPNTGELFF. As DNA, the CDR3 is TGTGCCAGTAGTTCGGGGGGGTCAGCCCCGAACACCGGGGAGCTGTTTTTT. The chain combines TRBV19 with TRBJ2-2; 8 bases map to TRBD2. The CDR3 consists of 17 residues. Germline V CDR1 and CDR2: LNHDA, SQIVND (reference sequence). Germline trimming cut 5 bases from V and 0 bases from J; bases unmatched to any gene: 8.

The chain couples TRBV11-2 to TRBJ2-1, with 7 positions matching TRBD2. This CDR3 contains 14 residues. The V gene's germline CDR1 is SGHAT and CDR2 FQNNGV. The junction had 5 bases not matched to a gene; V was cut back by 5 bases and J by 4 bases. CDR3 region: CASSGRGVYNEQFF. The CDR3 DNA is TGTGCCAGCAGCGGGAGGGGAGTTTACAATGAGCAGTTCTTC.

The V gene is TRBV6-4, the J gene TRBJ2-7, with 13 positions matching TRBD2. V lost 5 bases to trimming and J lost 8 bases; unmatched junction nucleotides: 9. The germline V gene has CDR1 MRHNA and CDR2 SNTAGT. CDR3 length: 15 amino acids. The CDR3 DNA sequence: TGTGCCAGCAGTTCCTGGACTAGCGGGAGCCCCCAGCAGTACTTC. The encoded protein is CASSSWTSGSPQQYF.

The chain joins TRBV5-1 to TRBJ1-2, with 7 bases identical to TRBD1. Trimming cost V 2 bases and J 2 bases; bases outside gene matches: 6. This CDR3 has 15 amino acids. Germline V CDR1 and CDR2: SGHRS, YFSETQ. CDR3 sequence reads: CASSLEGALNYGYTF. In DNA, the CDR3 is TGCGCCAGCAGCTTAGAGGGGGCGCTCAACTATGGCTACACCTTC.

With regard to this clone: Its ends do not fully match the called genes, so a read error is possible. The J gene is TRBJ2-4, the V gene TRBV6-1; 8 nucleotides agree with TRBD2. Looked up from germline, CDR1 is MNHNS and CDR2 is SASEGT. This CDR3 is 12 amino acids long. CDR3 in DNA: TGTGCCAGCAGTGGACTAGCGAACAGTCAGTACTTC. It is translated as CASSGLANSQYF.

The table lists this clone with a count of one. The chain couples TRBV6-1 to TRBJ1-6; 9 bases fit TRBD1. J gave up 9 bases and V 1 base, and 4 bases lay outside the gene matches. The length of the CDR3 is 15 residues. CDR1 and CDR2 from the germline V gene are MNHNS and SASEGT. CDR3 loop: CASSEGDRDRSPLHF. DNA for the CDR3: TGTGCCAGCAGTGAAGGGGACAGGGATCGTTCACCCCTCCACTTT.

The V gene is TRBV28, the J gene TRBJ1-5; D may be TRBD1 (5 bases). Germline-derived CDR1 and CDR2 are MDHEN and SYDVKM. This CDR3 has 21 amino acids. V lost 7 bases and J 0 bases, leaving 31 bases between the germline ends. The CDR3 DNA sequence: TGTGCCAGCACCTCCCCCTCTTTCCCCCAGGGTCCCGAGTATAGCAATCAGCCCCAGCATTTT. Translation: CASTSPSFPQGPEYSNQPQHF.

The chain employs TRBV5-1 and TRBJ1-1; D might be TRBD1 (5 bases). The CDR3 totals 14 residues. Looked up from germline, CDR1 is SGHRS and CDR2 is YFSETQ. Trimming cost V 3 bases and J 0 bases, with 9 bases left between them. CDR3 sequence (DNA): TGCGCCAGCAGCTGGGACTTCATGAACACTGAAGCTTTCTTT. Protein sequence: CASSWDFMNTEAFF.